What follows are 25 T cell receptor beta chains derived from one specimen sequenced in a study of shared clonotypes between healthy human individuals. CD8 cells regarded as naive lacked CD45RO, were positively chosen for CCR7, and omitted terminally differentiated effector memory CD45RA+ cells. Profiling relied on immunoSEQ multiplex PCR, and the TCRdb table lists in-frame clones only, not all of them. The sample shows 800,000 to 950,000 clones, just over 95% of them seen only once. Material for sequencing was naive CD8+ T cells sorted from blood. These receptor sequences come from a man aged 25 to 40 in good health.

The rearrangement links TRBV1 to TRBJ2-1; the D call TRBD2 from the table was never checked on the DNA. TRBV1 is a recognized pseudogene. The CDR3 runs 17 residues. The CDR3 region is CTSSQGIEGLAENEQFF. The DNA of the CDR3 is TGCACCAGCAGCCAAGGTATAGAGGGACTAGCAGAAAATGAGCAGTTCTTC.

V is TRBV29-1 and J is TRBJ2-2; D uncertain. Germline lookup yields CDR1 SQVTM and CDR2 ANQGSEA. The CDR3 runs 14 residues. Trimming removed 2 bases from V and 4 bases from J, with 11 bases in between. CDR3 in amino acids: CSVEKPWSTGELFF. CDR3 DNA: TGCAGCGTTGAAAAGCCGTGGAGCACCGGGGAGCTGTTTTTT.

The genes are TRBV4-3 and TRBJ1-4; 10 nucleotides agree with TRBD1. Per the germline V gene, CDR1 is LGHNA and CDR2 is YSLEER. Trimming at V came to 0 bases and at J to 0 bases, leaving 13 bases not matched to a gene. The CDR3 is 21 amino acids. The CDR3 here is CASSQEQWGQGRIATNEKLFF. DNA of the CDR3: TGCGCCAGCAGCCAAGAACAGTGGGGACAGGGGAGGATTGCAACTAATGAAAAACTGTTTTTT.

The chain has TRBV7-3 and TRBJ2-3; 9 positions match TRBD2. In germline, CDR1 is SGHTA, CDR2 FQGTGA. V was pared by 8 bases and J by 3 bases, with 12 bases of the junction left unmatched. CDR3 length: 16 residues. The DNA of the CDR3 is TGTGCCAGCGCGATCGGGGCTAGCGGGGAAACAGATACGCAGTATTTT. This encodes CASAIGASGETDTQYF.

The V and J genes are TRBV9 and TRBJ2-3; TRBD2 might be the D (5 bases). V lost 0 bases, J lost 4 bases, and 6 bases lay in between. This CDR3 has 13 amino acids. Germline loops: CDR1 SGDLS, CDR2 YYNGEE. The CDR3 protein is CASSVASPDTQYF. The CDR3 DNA reads TGTGCCAGCAGCGTAGCTAGCCCAGATACGCAGTATTTT.

The rearrangement uses TRBV11-2 and TRBJ1-5, with TRBD1 matching over 11 bases. Germline trimming cut 1 base from V and 3 bases from J; bases unmatched to any gene: 11. CDR1 and CDR2 (germline): SGHAT, FQNNGV. The CDR3 has 19 residues. The CDR3 here is CASSLGGTGGDIYNQPQHF. CDR3 nucleotides: TGTGCCAGCAGCTTAGGAGGGACAGGGGGGGATATTTACAATCAGCCCCAGCATTTT.

The chain combines TRBV4-3 with TRBJ2-2; the D is unclear. The CDR3 extends over 16 amino acids. Germline V gene lookup returns CDR1 LGHNA and CDR2 YSLEER. The germline V and J ends were trimmed by 0 bases and 4 bases, with 12 bases remaining between them. Here the CDR3 DNA reads TGCGCCAGCAGCCAAGATCCTACTCCCGTCACCGGGGAGCTGTTTTTT. Translating it yields CASSQDPTPVTGELFF.

The rearrangement links TRBV7-9 to TRBJ2-7; a weak D match, TRBD2 (5 bases). Germline V gene sequence: CDR1 SEHNR, CDR2 FQNEAQ (reference sequence). The CDR3 sequence is 11 residues long. V was shortened by 3 bases and J by 7 bases, with 7 bases between the two germline ends. The CDR3 DNA reads TGTGCCAGCAGCTTTCAGCGGGAGCAGTACTTC. It codes for CASSFQREQYF.

The rearrangement joins TRBV6-5 to TRBJ1-2; D remains unclear. Germline loops: CDR1 MNHEY, CDR2 SVGAGI. Trimming removed 5 bases from V and 2 bases from J, with 12 bases in between. The CDR3 is made up of 14 amino acids. DNA for the CDR3: TGTGCCAGCAGTCCCGGGGTGGCAAACTATGGCTACACCTTC. Protein product: CASSPGVANYGYTF.

In its sample, this clone was seen once. The chain is built from TRBV27 and TRBJ2-2, with TRBD2 identical over 12 bases. Unmatched junction bases numbered 6, after V lost 1 base and J lost 3 bases. The germline V gene encodes CDR1 MNHEY and CDR2 SMNVEV (reference sequence). This CDR3 contains 18 residues. Here the CDR3 reads CASSLLTTSGSDTGELFF. CDR3 sequence (DNA): TGTGCCAGCAGTTTATTGACGACTAGCGGGAGCGACACCGGGGAGCTGTTTTTT.

Points on this clone: Other DNA sequences of this sample code for an identical CDR3. The chain combines TRBV19 with TRBJ2-1; 11 nucleotides agree with TRBD2. The V segment lost 3 bases and the J segment 4 bases; nucleotides outside the gene matches: 2. The CDR3 covers 15 residues. From germline, CDR1 is LNHDA and CDR2 SQIVND (reference sequence). This CDR3 reads CASSIGLAGYNEQFF. DNA for the CDR3: TGTGCCAGTAGTATCGGACTAGCGGGTTACAATGAGCAGTTCTTC.

This rearrangement joins TRBV19 to TRBJ2-1; D is perhaps TRBD1 or TRBD2 (5 bases each). Germline V CDR1 and CDR2: LNHDA, SQIVND (reference sequence). This CDR3 is 14 amino acids long. Between the trimmed V and J ends, which lost 6 bases and 5 bases, there was a span of 14 bases. The CDR3 coding sequence is TGTGCCAGTAGCACAGGATGGGACCACAATGAGCAGTTCTTC. Amino acids: CASSTGWDHNEQFF.

This chain links TRBV5-1 with TRBJ2-3; weak D call: TRBD2 (5 bases). This CDR3 comprises 15 residues. The germline CDR1 and CDR2 sequences are SGHRS and YFSETQ. Trimming pared 4 bases from V and 2 bases from J, leaving 14 bases between. The CDR3 sequence: CASSRSGGPTDTQYF. The CDR3 DNA reads TGCGCCAGCAGCCGCTCGGGCGGGCCCACAGATACGCAGTATTTT.

The CDR3 DNA sequence: TGTGCCAGCAGCTTATCGGTCTCCCCGAGTGAAAAACTGTTTTTT. Encoded protein: CASSLSVSPSEKLFF. The J gene is TRBJ1-4, the V gene TRBV11-2; D unresolved. Germline CDR1 is SGHAT and CDR2 is FQNNGV. The CDR3 length is 15 residues. The germline V and J ends were trimmed by 2 bases and 7 bases, with 14 bases remaining between them.

This clone was detected only once. The chain combines TRBV7-9 with TRBJ1-3, with unresolved D. In germline, CDR1 is SEHNR, CDR2 FQNEAQ (reference sequence). The CDR3 length is 18 residues. Trimming shortened V by 3 bases and J by 0 bases, and 18 bases separated the two germline ends. The CDR3 DNA is TGTGCCAGCAGCTTCCACCCTCGTTATCACTACTCTGGAAACACCATATATTTT. Encoded protein: CASSFHPRYHYSGNTIYF. The full variable domain, rest sourced from reference TRBV7-9 and TRBJ1-3, is DTGVSQNPRHKITKRGQNVTFRCDPISEHNRLYWYRQTLGQGPEFLTYFQNEAQLEKSRLLSDRFSAERPKGSFSTLEIQRTEQGDSAMYLCASSFHPRYHYSGNTIYFGEGSWLTVV.

This sequence joins TRBV2 and TRBJ1-5; possibly TRBD1 for D (6 bases). CDR3 length: 13 amino acids. The V end lost 9 bases, the J end lost 9 bases, and 18 bases lay between the germline ends. Germline values: CDR1 SNHLY, CDR2 FYNNEI. The CDR3 region is CASFRDTSSPQHF. CDR3 bases: TGTGCCAGTTTCCGGGACACCTCGTCGCCCCAGCATTTT.

The CDR3: CASLTGPNQPQHF. As DNA, the CDR3 is TGTGCCAGTTTGACAGGTCCAAATCAGCCCCAGCATTTT. This rearrangement joins TRBV28 to TRBJ1-5; tentatively, D is TRBD1 (6 bases). Germline values: CDR1 MDHEN, CDR2 SYDVKM. The CDR3 length is 13 residues. Trimming removed 9 bases from V and 4 bases from J, with 13 bases in between.

This chain joins TRBV9 and TRBJ2-2, with TRBD2 matching 8 bases. CDR1 and CDR2 (germline): SGDLS, YYNGEE. This CDR3 region has 16 residues. The ends lost 0 bases at V and 5 bases at J; junction bases unmatched: 6. In DNA, the CDR3 is TGTGCCAGCAGCGTAGCCAGCGGGAGAGGTACCGGGGAGCTGTTTTTT. This sequence encodes CASSVASGRGTGELFF.

The chain couples TRBV6-1 to TRBJ1-3, with D unresolved. V shed 3 bases and J shed 3 bases, with 12 bases lying between them. This CDR3 has 15 residues. CDR1 and CDR2 from the germline V gene are MNHNS and SASEGT. The CDR3 DNA is TGTGCCAGCAGTGAGATGGCGGGTAGTGGAAACACCATATATTTT. It translates to CASSEMAGSGNTIYF.

The chain employs TRBV9 and TRBJ2-3; 9 bases fit TRBD1. This CDR3 is 14 amino acids long. V lost 3 bases and J lost 6; bases outside the gene matches: 5. Germline V CDR1 and CDR2: SGDLS, YYNGEE. The CDR3 bases are TGTGCCAGCAGCGCGGACAGGGGCTGGGATACGCAGTATTTT. Its protein product is CASSADRGWDTQYF. The entire variable domain, with the rest obtained from reference TRBV9 and TRBJ2-3, is as follows: DSGVTQTPKHLITATGQRVTLRCSPRSGDLSVYWYQQSLDQGLQFLIQYYNGEERAKGNILERFSAQQFPDLHSELNLSSLELGDSALYFCASSADRGWDTQYFGPGTRLTVL.

The table lists this clone with a count of one. V usage is TRBV7-9 and J usage is TRBJ1-5; D might be TRBD1 (6 bases). This CDR3 spans 16 amino acids. The ends were cut back, 5 bases at V and 0 bases at J, with 14 bases in the middle. Germline V gives CDR1 SEHNR, CDR2 FQNEAQ (reference sequence). The CDR3 reads CASSDGTHYSNQPQHF. The CDR3 DNA follows: TGTGCCAGCAGCGATGGGACACACTATAGCAATCAGCCCCAGCATTTT.

The chain uses TRBV27 and TRBJ2-2, with D possibly TRBD1 on 6 matching bases. Germline V gene data show CDR1 as MNHEY and CDR2 as SMNVEV (reference sequence). CDR3 size: 13 residues. V lost 6 bases and J 6 bases, leaving 11 bases between the germline ends. The CDR3 spells CASRQGIPGELFF. The DNA of the CDR3 is TGTGCCAGCAGGCAGGGGATCCCCGGGGAGCTGTTTTTT.

Only one count was recorded for this clone. The chain joins TRBV29-1 to TRBJ2-7, with D maybe TRBD1 (5 bases). Trimming shortened V by 5 bases and J by 0 bases, and 11 bases separated the two germline ends. The CDR3 loop spans 13 amino acids. Germline CDR1 is SQVTM and CDR2 is ANQGSEA. Here the CDR3 reads CSVQTVTSYEQYF. The DNA of the CDR3 is TGCAGCGTTCAGACAGTTACCTCCTACGAGCAGTACTTC.

The V call is TRBV5-6, the J call TRBJ2-7; TRBD2 aligns across 11 bases. Germline V gene data show CDR1 as SGHDT and CDR2 as YYEEEE. Germline trimming cut 4 bases from V and 7 bases from J; bases unmatched to any gene: 7. The CDR3 has 14 amino acids. CDR3 region: CASSETSGIYEQYF. In nucleotides, the CDR3 is TGTGCCAGCAGCGAGACTAGCGGGATTTATGAGCAGTACTTC.

The V and J genes are TRBV15 and TRBJ2-3; D is ambiguous. CDR1 is LNHNV and CDR2 is YYDKDF in the germline V gene (reference sequence). The ends were cut back, 0 bases at V and 1 base at J, with 20 bases in the middle. CDR3 size: 19 residues. CDR3 coding DNA: TGTGCCACCAGCAGAGATAGGAGCTCATCGTCATGGGGCACAGATACGCAGTATTTT. It specifies CATSRDRSSSSWGTDTQYF.